Presented here are 5 T cell receptor beta chains from one specimen sequenced in a study of blood T cell repertoires in COVID-19. Assay: immunoSEQ multiplex PCR; the TCRdb copy retains only in-frame clones and omits some. This sample has under 300,000 clones, with more than 75% found just once. Input material: peripheral blood. The source of these receptors is a woman between 40 and 50 years old who had recovered from COVID-19.

The rearrangement joins TRBV21-1 to TRBJ1-5. TRBV21-1 is described as a pseudogene. This CDR3 has 16 residues. The CDR3 spells CASSPAGEYSNQPQHF. As DNA, the CDR3 is TGTGCCAGCAGCCCCGCGGGGGAATATAGCAATCAGCCCCAGCATTTT.

The chain uses TRBV7-2 and TRBJ1-3; no clear D gene. Germline lookup yields CDR1 SGHTA and CDR2 FQGNSA. This CDR3 contains 14 residues. V lost 4 bases and J 8 bases, leaving 15 bases between the germline ends. The CDR3 loop is CASSSAGQWDTIYF. CDR3 DNA sequence: TGTGCCAGCAGCTCCGCGGGCCAATGGGACACCATATATTTT. The whole variable domain, filled in from reference TRBV7-2 and TRBJ1-3, reads GAGVSQSPSNKVTEKGKDVELRCDPISGHTALYWYRQSLGQGLEFLIYFQGNSAPDKSGLPSDRFSAERTGGSVSTLTIQRTQQEDSAVYLCASSSAGQWDTIYFGEGSWLTVV.

The V gene is TRBV7-2, the J gene TRBJ2-7; 7 nucleotides agree with TRBD1. CDR3 size: 14 residues. Per the germline V gene, CDR1 is SGHTA and CDR2 is FQGNSA. Losses at the gene ends were 5 bases for V and 2 bases for J; bases not matched to a gene: 6. The CDR3 DNA reads as TGTGCCAGCAGCCCGGACAGGTATACCTACGAGCAGTACTTC. This encodes CASSPDRYTYEQYF. Full variable domain (missing parts from reference TRBV7-2 and TRBJ2-7): GAGVSQSPSNKVTEKGKDVELRCDPISGHTALYWYRQSLGQGLEFLIYFQGNSAPDKSGLPSDRFSAERTGGSVSTLTIQRTQQEDSAVYLCASSPDRYTYEQYFGPGTRLTVT.

This chain links TRBV4-3 with TRBJ2-1; D might be TRBD2 (6 bases). The CDR3 runs 16 residues. Germline-derived CDR1 and CDR2 are LGHNA and YSLEER. V shed 0 bases and J shed 9 bases, with 18 bases lying between them. CDR3: CASSQDVGGGRGEQFF. The CDR3 DNA reads TGCGCCAGCAGCCAAGATGTGGGGGGAGGAAGGGGTGAGCAGTTCTTC.

The chain links TRBV5-5 to TRBJ2-1; no definite D call. V was trimmed by 4 bases and J by 5 bases, leaving 19 bases between them. The CDR3 length is 16 residues. CDR1 and CDR2 from the germline V gene are SGHKS and YYEKEE (reference sequence). The DNA of the CDR3 is TGTGCCAGCAGCGCACTTACAGCCTTGGGCCACAATGAGCAGTTCTTC. This encodes CASSALTALGHNEQFF. Drawing the rest from reference TRBV5-5 and TRBJ2-1, the complete variable domain is DAGVTQSPTHLIKTRGQQVTLRCSPISGHKSVSWYQQVLGQGPQFIFQYYEKEERGRGNFPDRFSARQFPNYSSELNVNALLLGDSALYLCASSALTALGHNEQFFGPGTRLTVL.